This T cell receptor beta chain comes out of a study of T cells in women clearing cervical HPV infection. The CDR3 is 14 amino acids. Germline V gives CDR1 SGHVS, CDR2 FNYEAQ. The V end was cut by 4 bases, the J end by 5 bases, with 15 bases between. Here immunoSEQ multiplex PCR was the method, and the copy in TCRdb shows in-frame clones only, minus some. The repertoire table contains over 30,000 clones. Remarks on this clone: The read is 3 residues too short to cover the CDR3 end, so that end is filled in from the germline J gene.

The chain employs TRBV7-6 and TRBJ2-7; tentatively, D is TRBD2 (6 bases). The sequencing sample was made of blood buffy coat. The origin of this receptor is a woman between 18 and 70 years old with a cervical HPV16 infection that either progressed to CIN3+ or cleared (not recorded which). Partial CDR3 DNA: TGTGCCAGCAGCTCCCCGGGACTCAAGAACGAG. This translates into CASSSPGLKNE. The complete CDR3 sequence is CASSSPGLKNEQYF.